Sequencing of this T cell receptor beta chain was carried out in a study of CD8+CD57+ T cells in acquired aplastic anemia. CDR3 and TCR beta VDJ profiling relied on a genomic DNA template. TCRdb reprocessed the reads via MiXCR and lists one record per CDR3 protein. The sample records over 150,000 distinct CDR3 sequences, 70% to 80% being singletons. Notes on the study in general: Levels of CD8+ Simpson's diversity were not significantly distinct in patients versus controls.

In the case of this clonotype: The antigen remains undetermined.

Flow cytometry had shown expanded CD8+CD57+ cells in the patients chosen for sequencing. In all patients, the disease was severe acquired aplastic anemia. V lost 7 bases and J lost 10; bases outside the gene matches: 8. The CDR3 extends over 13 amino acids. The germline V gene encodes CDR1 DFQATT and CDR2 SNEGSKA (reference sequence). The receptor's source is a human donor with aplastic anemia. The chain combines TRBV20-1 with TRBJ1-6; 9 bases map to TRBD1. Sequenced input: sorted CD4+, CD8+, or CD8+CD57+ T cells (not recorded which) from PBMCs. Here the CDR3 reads CSVRDRDGSPLHF. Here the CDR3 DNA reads TGCAGTGTTCGGGACAGGGACGGATCACCCCTCCACTTT.